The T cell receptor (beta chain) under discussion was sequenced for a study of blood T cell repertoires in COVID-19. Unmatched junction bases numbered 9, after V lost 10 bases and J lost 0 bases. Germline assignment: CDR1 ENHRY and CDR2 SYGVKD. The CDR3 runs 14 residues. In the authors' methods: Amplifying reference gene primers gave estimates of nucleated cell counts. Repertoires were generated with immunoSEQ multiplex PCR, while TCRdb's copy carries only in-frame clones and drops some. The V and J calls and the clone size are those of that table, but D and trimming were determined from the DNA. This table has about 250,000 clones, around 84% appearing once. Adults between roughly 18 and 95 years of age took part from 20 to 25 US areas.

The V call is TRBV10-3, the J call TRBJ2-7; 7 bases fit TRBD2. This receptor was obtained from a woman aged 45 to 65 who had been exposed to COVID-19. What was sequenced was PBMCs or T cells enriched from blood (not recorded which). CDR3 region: CATTGDYYSYEQYF. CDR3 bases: TGTGCCACCACGGGGGACTACTACTCCTACGAGCAGTACTTC.